The clone carrying this TCR beta chain showed up just a few times. These data originate in a study of blood T cell repertoires in COVID-19. Profiling relied on immunoSEQ multiplex PCR, and the TCRdb table lists in-frame clones only, not all of them. This sample has roughly 180,000 clones; 84% occur once, and the top ten carry more than 5.5%. This CDR3 has 15 amino acids. V was pared by 0 bases and J by 0 bases, with 6 bases between. Germline V lookup: CDR1 LNHDA, CDR2 SQIVND (reference sequence). The genes are TRBV19 and TRBJ2-1; D might be TRBD1 (5 bases). The TCR was taken from a human donor in a cohort sampled during active COVID-19. The specimen sequenced was peripheral blood. The CDR3 is CASSIDDSSYNEQFF. CDR3 DNA: TGTGCCAGTAGTATAGATGACAGCTCCTACAATGAGCAGTTCTTC.